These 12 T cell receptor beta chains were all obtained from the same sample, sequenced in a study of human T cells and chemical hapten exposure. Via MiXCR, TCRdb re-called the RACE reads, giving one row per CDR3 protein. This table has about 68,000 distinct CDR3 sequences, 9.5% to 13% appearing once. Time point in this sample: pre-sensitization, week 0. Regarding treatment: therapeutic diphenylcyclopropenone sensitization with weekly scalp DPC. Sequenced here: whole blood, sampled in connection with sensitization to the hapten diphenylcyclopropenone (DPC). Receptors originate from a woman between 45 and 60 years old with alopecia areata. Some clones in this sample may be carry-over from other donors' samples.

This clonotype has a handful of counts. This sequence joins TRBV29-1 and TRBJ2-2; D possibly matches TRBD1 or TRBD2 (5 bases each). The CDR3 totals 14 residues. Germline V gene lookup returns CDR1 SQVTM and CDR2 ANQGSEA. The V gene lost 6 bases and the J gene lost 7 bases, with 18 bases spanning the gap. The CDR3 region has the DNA TGCAGCGTCCCCCGTAGAGGGACGGACGGGGAGCTGTTTTTT. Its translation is CSVPRRGTDGELFF.

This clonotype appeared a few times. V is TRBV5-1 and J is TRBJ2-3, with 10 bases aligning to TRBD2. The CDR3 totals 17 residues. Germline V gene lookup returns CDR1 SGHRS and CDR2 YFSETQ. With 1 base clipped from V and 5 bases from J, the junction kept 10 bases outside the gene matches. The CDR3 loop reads CASSLQLIASGRDTQYF. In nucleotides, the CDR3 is TGCGCCAGCAGCTTGCAACTGATAGCTAGCGGGAGAGATACGCAGTATTTT.

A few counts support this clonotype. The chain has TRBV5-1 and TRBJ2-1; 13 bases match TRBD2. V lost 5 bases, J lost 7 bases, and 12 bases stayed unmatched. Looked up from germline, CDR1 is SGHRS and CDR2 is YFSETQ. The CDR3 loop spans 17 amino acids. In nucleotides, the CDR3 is TGCGCCAGCAGAGATAAACTAGCGGGAGGGCCGGGAAATGAGCAGTTCTTC. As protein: CASRDKLAGGPGNEQFF.

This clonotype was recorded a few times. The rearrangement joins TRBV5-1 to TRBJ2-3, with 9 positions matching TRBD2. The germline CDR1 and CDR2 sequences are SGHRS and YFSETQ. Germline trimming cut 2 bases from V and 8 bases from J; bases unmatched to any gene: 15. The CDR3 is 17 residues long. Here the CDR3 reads CASSFTSTSGPPGTQYF. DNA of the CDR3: TGCGCCAGCAGCTTTACGTCGACTAGCGGCCCCCCGGGTACGCAGTATTTT.

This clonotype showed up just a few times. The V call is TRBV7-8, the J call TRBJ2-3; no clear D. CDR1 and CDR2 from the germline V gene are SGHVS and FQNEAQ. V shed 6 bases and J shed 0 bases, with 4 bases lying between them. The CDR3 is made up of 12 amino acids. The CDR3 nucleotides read TGTGCCAGCAGGCATAGCACAGATACGCAGTATTTT. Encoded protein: CASRHSTDTQYF.

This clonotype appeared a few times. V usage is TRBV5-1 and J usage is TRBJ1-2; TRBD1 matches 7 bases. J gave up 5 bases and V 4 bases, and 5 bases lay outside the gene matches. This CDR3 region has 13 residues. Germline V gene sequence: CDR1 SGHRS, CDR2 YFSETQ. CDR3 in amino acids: CASSTDRAYGYTF. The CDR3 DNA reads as TGCGCCAGCAGCACCGACAGGGCTTATGGCTACACCTTC.

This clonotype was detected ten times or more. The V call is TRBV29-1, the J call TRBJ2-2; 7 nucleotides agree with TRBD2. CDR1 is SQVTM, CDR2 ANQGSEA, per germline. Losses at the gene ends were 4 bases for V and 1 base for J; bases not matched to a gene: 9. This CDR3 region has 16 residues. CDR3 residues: CSVGGTSVKNTGELFF. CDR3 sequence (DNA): TGCAGCGTTGGAGGAACTAGCGTAAAGAACACCGGGGAGCTGTTTTTT.

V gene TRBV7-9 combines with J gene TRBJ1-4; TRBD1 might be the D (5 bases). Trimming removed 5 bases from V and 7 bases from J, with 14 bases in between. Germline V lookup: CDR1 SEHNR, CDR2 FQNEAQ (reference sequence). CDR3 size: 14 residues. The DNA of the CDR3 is TGTGCCAGCAGCCCAGGGCGTTTGGGTGAAAAACTGTTTTTT. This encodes CASSPGRLGEKLFF.

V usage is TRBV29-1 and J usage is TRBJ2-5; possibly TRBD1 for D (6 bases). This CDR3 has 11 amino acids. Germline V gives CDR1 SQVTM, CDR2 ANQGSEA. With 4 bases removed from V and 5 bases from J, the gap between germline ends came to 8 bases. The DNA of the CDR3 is TGCAGCGTTGGGGGGCTGGAGACCCAGTACTTC. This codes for CSVGGLETQYF.

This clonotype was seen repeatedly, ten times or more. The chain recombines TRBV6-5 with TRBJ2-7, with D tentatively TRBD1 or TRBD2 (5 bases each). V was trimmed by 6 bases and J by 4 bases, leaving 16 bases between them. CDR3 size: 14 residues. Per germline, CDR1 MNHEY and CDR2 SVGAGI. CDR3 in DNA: TGTGCCAGCAGCCCACTTGGGGGAGCTTACGAGCAGTACTTC. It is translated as CASSPLGGAYEQYF.

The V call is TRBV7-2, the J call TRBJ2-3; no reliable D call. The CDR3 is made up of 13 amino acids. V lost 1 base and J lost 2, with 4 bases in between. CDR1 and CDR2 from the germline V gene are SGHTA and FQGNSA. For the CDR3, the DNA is TGTGCCAGCAGCTTAGTCGACACAGATACGCAGTATTTT. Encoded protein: CASSLVDTDTQYF.

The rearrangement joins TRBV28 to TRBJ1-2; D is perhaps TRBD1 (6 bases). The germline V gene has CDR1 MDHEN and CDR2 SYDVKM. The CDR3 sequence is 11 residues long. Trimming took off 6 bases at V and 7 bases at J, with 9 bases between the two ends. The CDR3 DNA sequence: TGTGCCAGCAGAACAGGGTTTGGCTACACCTTC. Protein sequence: CASRTGFGYTF.